A selection of T cell receptor beta chains follows, all from one sample in a study of blood T cell repertoires in COVID-19. Sequencing was performed with immunoSEQ multiplex PCR; in TCRdb, only in-frame clones are kept and a portion is missing. This sample has 300,000 or so clones, with 90% found just once. Sequences were obtained from peripheral blood. These TCRs come from a woman aged 30 to 39 with COVID-19, enrolled during active disease. Both conserved end residues are part of each CDR3. A D gene is named only where the DNA matches it firmly. The listing skips clone size in some rows; elsewhere it reads once, few, many or a size class.

TGTGCCAGCTCAAACCGGGATTCACCCCTCCACTTT | CASSNRDSPLHF | . | TRBJ1-6 | . | TRBV18
TGTGCCAGAGGGACAGGGGGCGATGGGCCCCAGCATTTT | CARGTGGDGPQHF | TRBD1 | TRBJ1-5 | . | TRBV5-5
TGTGCCAGCAGCTTAGGGACAGGGGACTACAATGAGCAGTTCTTC | CASSLGTGDYNEQFF | TRBD1 | TRBJ2-1 | . | TRBV11-3
TGTGCCAGCATCTCATCCGGGACAGGGTTCAATTCACCCCTCCACTTT | CASISSGTGFNSPLHF | TRBD1 | TRBJ1-6 | few | TRBV28
TGTGCCAGCAGTCCTTGGTCTACAGTGAACACCGGGGAGCTGTTTTTT | CASSPWSTVNTGELFF | . | TRBJ2-2 | once | TRBV27
TGTGCCACCAGCAGAGATCGCGGGGAAGAAAAACTGTTTTTT | CATSRDRGEEKLFF | . | TRBJ1-4 | . | TRBV15
TGTGCCAGCAGCCTGACAGGGGGACGCTATGGCTACACCTTC | CASSLTGGRYGYTF | TRBD1 | TRBJ1-2 | . | TRBV6-5
TGTGCCAGCTCACAGGGGATCTACGAGCAGTACTTC | CASSQGIYEQYF | . | TRBJ2-7 | . | TRBV18
TGTGCCAGCAGCCAGGAACCGGGACAGTCCGGGTCGGCTGAAGCTTTCTTT | CASSQEPGQSGSAEAFF | TRBD1 | TRBJ1-1 | . | TRBV3-1/TRBV3-2
TGTGCCAGCAGCCACCGGGACAGGGGGACTGAAGCTTTCTTT | CASSHRDRGTEAFF | TRBD1 | TRBJ1-1 | . | TRBV3-1/TRBV3-2
TGTGCCAGCAGTTTGGCGACAGGGATCTATCAGCCCCAGCATTTT | CASSLATGIYQPQHF | TRBD1 | TRBJ1-5 | . | TRBV28
TGCGCCAGCAGCGGGGGACAGGGGACTGAAGCTTTCTTT | CASSGGQGTEAFF | TRBD1 | TRBJ1-1 | . | TRBV5-1
TGTGCCAGCAGTCTACAACTGGGACAATCCTACGAGCAGTACTTC | CASSLQLGQSYEQYF | . | TRBJ2-7 | . | TRBV6-5
TGTGCCAGTAGTCTCCGGACTAGTCATGATACGCAGTATTTT | CASSLRTSHDTQYF | TRBD2 | TRBJ2-3 | . | TRBV19
TGCGCCAGCAGCTATGACAGGCAAAACTATGGCTACACCTTC | CASSYDRQNYGYTF | . | TRBJ1-2 | . | TRBV5-1
TGCAGCGTTGCTTCCGGGACAGGGCAAAATCAGCCCCAGCATTTT | CSVASGTGQNQPQHF | TRBD1 | TRBJ1-5 | . | TRBV29-1
TGTGCCAGCAGCTTAGAAACTGTCGGGGAGCTGTTTTTT | CASSLETVGELFF | . | TRBJ2-2 | . | TRBV11-3
TGTGCCAGCAGCGTAGAGATAGCGGGGGGCACAGATACGCAGTATTTT | CASSVEIAGGTDTQYF | TRBD2 | TRBJ2-3 | . | TRBV9
TGTGCCAGTAGTTCACGCCGGACAGGGATTAACTATGGCTACACCTTC | CASSSRRTGINYGYTF | TRBD1 | TRBJ1-2 | . | TRBV19
TGTGCCTGGAGTGACGGTGGCACTGAAGCTTTCTTT | CAWSDGGTEAFF | . | TRBJ1-1 | . | TRBV30
TGCAGTGCTAGAGATACGCACAAGCAGTTCTTC | CSARDTHKQFF | . | TRBJ2-1 | . | TRBV20-1
TGCAGCGTTGCCGGGACTCAAGAGACCCAGTACTTC | CSVAGTQETQYF | . | TRBJ2-5 | . | TRBV29-1
TGTGCCAGCAGCAAATATAAAGCTAGCGGGAGGCCCGCCGTCGAGCAGTACTTC | CASSKYKASGRPAVEQYF | . | TRBJ2-7 | . | TRBV21-1
TGTGCCACCAGTGATTCTACCCTGCCCATAGAAAAACTGTTTTTT | CATSDSTLPIEKLFF | . | TRBJ1-4 | . | TRBV24-1
TGTGCCAGCAGCCAAGATGGGGACAGGACGAACACCGGGGAGCTGTTTTTT | CASSQDGDRTNTGELFF | TRBD1 | TRBJ2-2 | . | TRBV3-1/TRBV3-2
TGTGCCAGCAGCCCCGACACCTATGGCTACACCTTC | CASSPDTYGYTF | . | TRBJ1-2 | . | TRBV5-4
TGTGCCTGGAGCGCAGGGTTCTCTGGAAACACCATATATTTT | CAWSAGFSGNTIYF | . | TRBJ1-3 | . | TRBV30